A selection of T cell receptor beta chains follows, all from one sample in a study of monozygotic twins with inflammatory bowel disease. TCRdb reworked the 5' RACE reads into one entry per CDR3 protein, no DNA. This sample's clone table lists a few hundred thousand distinct CDR3 sequences. Sequenced input: blood. The origin of the receptors is a human donor with ulcerative colitis or Crohn's disease, or a healthy co-twin of an affected twin (not recorded which). Both conserved end residues are part of each CDR3.

V gene	J gene	CDR3 protein
TRBV12-3/TRBV12-4	TRBJ2-3	CASSLTGALYTDTQYF
TRBV12-3/TRBV12-4	TRBJ1-1	CASSNMNTEAFF
TRBV5-1	TRBJ2-1	CATRLAGASAYEQFF
TRBV7-3	TRBJ2-3	CASSFRGQNTDTQYF
TRBV6-2/TRBV6-3	TRBJ2-3	CASSSYGLASTDTQYF
TRBV7-9	TRBJ1-4	CASSFFGGAGKLFF
TRBV2	TRBJ1-1	CASSGSYTEAFF
TRBV7-9	TRBJ1-2	CASSLAYTGARYGYTF
TRBV5-1	TRBJ2-3	CASSSGLVGTDTQYF
TRBV5-1	TRBJ2-3	CASSLAVRDTQYF
TRBV10-3	TRBJ1-1	CAISGNTEAFF
TRBV23-1	TRBJ1-6	CASSQAGHSYNSPLHF
TRBV20-1	TRBJ1-2	CSAPRERRSNYGYTF
TRBV25-1	TRBJ1-3	CASSRTSRNTIYF
TRBV12-3/TRBV12-4	TRBJ1-2	CASRLQGINYGYTF
TRBV7-2	TRBJ2-6	CASIRDRGANVLTF
TRBV9	TRBJ1-6	CASSVAGGDSPLHF
TRBV5-1	TRBJ2-3	CASSTGQGGTDTQYF
TRBV7-9	TRBJ1-5	CASSPGTGGYSNQPQHF
TRBV29-1	TRBJ1-2	CSGGGEGYGYTF
TRBV4-1	TRBJ2-2	CASSQARAGGQYGGELFF
TRBV29-1	TRBJ1-2	CSAQDSPTYGYTF
TRBV12-3/TRBV12-4	TRBJ1-1	CASSLSVGFNTEAFF
TRBV20-1	TRBJ1-3	CSASQGAGGNTIYF
TRBV6-5	TRBJ1-6	CARQGGWNSPLHF
TRBV7-6	TRBJ2-2	CASSPFSSGVDTGELFF
TRBV13	TRBJ1-1	CASSLRTPNTEAFF
TRBV3-1	TRBJ2-7	CASSQGGPGRLSSYEQYF
TRBV5-1	TRBJ1-2	CASTPEAAENYGYTF
TRBV14	TRBJ2-1	CASRRSGTSNEQFF
TRBV7-2	TRBJ2-7	CASSYTGASYEQYF
TRBV7-9	TRBJ1-1	CASSPTEMNTEAFF
TRBV20-1	TRBJ2-6	CSAIPGSGANVLTF
TRBV20-1	TRBJ2-7	CSAIPSGLSYEQYF
TRBV4-1	TRBJ2-2	CASSQYGQGSEPGELFF
TRBV5-1	TRBJ1-2	CASSSGTFQGYTF
TRBV5-6	TRBJ1-5	CASSSVWRNQPQHF
TRBV20-1	TRBJ1-2	CSAEDRSANGYTF
TRBV7-3	TRBJ2-7	CASSLGPRGGSYEQYF
TRBV7-2	TRBJ2-7	CASSLGTTTYEQYF
TRBV20-1	TRBJ1-2	CSARDRRQNYGYTF
TRBV24-1	TRBJ2-1	CATSDLDRVGYNEQFF
TRBV20-1	TRBJ2-1	CSAFAGTSQFF
TRBV20-1	TRBJ1-2	CSALQGANGYTF
TRBV24-1	TRBJ2-1	CATSGGDRWHNEQFF
TRBV5-1	TRBJ2-5	CASSLVAGETQYF